These 20 T cell receptor beta chains were all obtained from the same sample, sequenced in a study of T cell changes during pregnancy in multiple sclerosis. The assay was immunoSEQ multiplex PCR, and TCRdb's table has in-frame clones only and misses some. The sample carries some 44,000 clones, under 95% recorded once. The source was CD4+ T cells from peripheral blood mononuclear cells, collected in the third trimester of pregnancy. The origin of the receptors is a female donor with multiple sclerosis, enrolled in a pregnancy study.

V is TRBV5-5 and J is TRBJ2-3, with D possibly TRBD2 on 6 matching bases. Germline values: CDR1 SGHKS, CDR2 YYEKEE (reference sequence). Between the trimmed V and J ends, which lost 1 base and 10 bases, there was a span of 28 bases. There are 18 residues in the CDR3. CDR3 in amino acids: CASSLRERGEAGTRSQYF. CDR3 nucleotide sequence: TGTGCCAGCAGCTTGAGGGAGCGCGGGGAGGCGGGTACCCGTTCGCAGTATTTT.

The genes are TRBV5-1 and TRBJ2-2; 9 bases agree with TRBD1. This CDR3 has 19 residues. The germline V gene encodes CDR1 SGHRS and CDR2 YFSETQ. V trimming: 2 bases; J trimming: 6 bases; junction bases outside the gene matches: 17. DNA for the CDR3: TGCGCCAGCAGCTTAGCTGCTACAACCGGGACAGGGAAGTCCGGGGAGCTGTTTTTT. Translating gives CASSLAATTGTGKSGELFF. The full variable domain, in which reference TRBV5-1 and TRBJ2-2 provide the parts outside the CDR3, is KAGVTQTPRYLIKTRGQQVTLSCSPISGHRSVSWYQQTPGQGLQFLFEYFSETQRNKGNFPGRFSGRQFSNSRSEMNVSTLELGDSALYLCASSLAATTGTGKSGELFFGEGSRLTVL.

The chain carries TRBV28 and TRBJ2-3; the D gene is possibly TRBD2 (6 bases). The CDR3 is 16 amino acids. Germline CDR1 and CDR2: MDHEN and SYDVKM. V was pared by 3 bases and J by 2 bases, with 15 bases between. CDR3 DNA: TGTGCCAGCAGTTTCTGGGGGAGCGGGCCCACAGATACGCAGTATTTT. Encoded protein: CASSFWGSGPTDTQYF.

This clone occurred once. The chain joins TRBV7-2 to TRBJ1-1; 12 bases are shared with TRBD1. Germline V CDR1 and CDR2: SGHTA, FQGNSA. The CDR3 runs to 16 residues. The J segment lost 8 bases and the V segment lost 4 bases, leaving 11 bases of the junction unmatched. CDR3 loop: CASSSQVGQGAGEAFF. CDR3 nucleotides: TGTGCCAGCAGCTCACAGGTGGGACAGGGGGCAGGCGAAGCTTTCTTT.

The rearrangement joins TRBV7-2 to TRBJ2-7; 8 bases are a match to TRBD2. The CDR3 extends over 13 amino acids. The germline CDR1 and CDR2 sequences are SGHTA and FQGNSA. Unmatched junction bases numbered 10, after V lost 11 bases and J lost 4 bases. The CDR3 DNA is TGTGCCTCCGCAAGCAGCGGGAGTTACGAGCAGTACTTC. Protein sequence: CASASSGSYEQYF. Using reference TRBV7-2 and TRBJ2-7 for the parts outside the CDR3, the full variable domain is GAGVSQSPSNKVTEKGKDVELRCDPISGHTALYWYRQSLGQGLEFLIYFQGNSAPDKSGLPSDRFSAERTGGSVSTLTIQRTQQEDSAVYLCASASSGSYEQYFGPGTRLTVT.

This clone was detected once. This chain uses TRBV25-1 with TRBJ1-3; D is perhaps TRBD1 (5 bases). The CDR3 covers 15 residues. Trimming removed 4 bases at V and 2 bases at J, with 12 bases between. The germline V gene encodes CDR1 MGHDK and CDR2 SYGVNS. The CDR3 loop reads CASSGGVDTGNTIYF. The CDR3 coding sequence is TGTGCCAGCAGTGGCGGGGTGGACACTGGAAACACCATATATTTT. The complete variable domain, with remaining parts taken from reference TRBV25-1 and TRBJ1-3, reads EADIYQTPRYLVIGTGKKITLECSQTMGHDKMYWYQQDPGMELHLIHYSYGVNSTEKGDLSSESTVSRIRTEHFPLTLESARPSHTSQYLCASSGGVDTGNTIYFGEGSWLTVV.

This clone was counted between two and nine times. The rearrangement uses TRBV10-3 and TRBJ2-3, with a weak D call TRBD1 (5 bases). This CDR3 region has 15 residues. Germline CDR1 ENHRY, CDR2 SYGVKD. V gave up 4 bases and J gave up 5 bases, with 16 bases separating them. CDR3 bases: TGTGCCATCAGTGGGTCAGTGGCCGACAGAGATACGCAGTATTTT. Translated: CAISGSVADRDTQYF.

The chain recombines TRBV6-1 with TRBJ2-3; 10 bases align to TRBD2. The CDR3 has 18 amino acids. Germline loops: CDR1 MNHNS, CDR2 SASEGT. The ends lost 1 base at V and 3 bases at J; junction bases unmatched: 10. CDR3 protein: CASSEVKLAGAGTDTQYF. The CDR3 region has the DNA TGTGCCAGCAGTGAAGTAAAGCTAGCGGGAGCGGGTACAGATACGCAGTATTTT.

The chain has TRBV7-9 and TRBJ1-5, with TRBD1 matching over 7 bases. This CDR3 region has 15 residues. Germline V gene lookup returns CDR1 SEHNR and CDR2 FQNEAQ (reference sequence). The V segment lost 1 base and the J segment 2 bases; nucleotides outside the gene matches: 2. CDR3 sequence: CASSLGGQGNQPQHF. The CDR3 DNA reads TGTGCCAGCAGCTTAGGAGGACAGGGCAATCAGCCCCAGCATTTT.

The chain joins TRBV9 to TRBJ2-1, with TRBD2 matching 10 bases. The CDR3 is 16 amino acids. CDR1 and CDR2 from the germline V gene are SGDLS and YYNGEE. Unmatched junction bases numbered 9, after V lost 4 bases and J lost 5 bases. CDR3 sequence (DNA): TGTGCCAGCAGCCCCGGGACTAGCGATCGAGACAATGAGCAGTTCTTC. Its protein product is CASSPGTSDRDNEQFF.

This chain joins TRBV19 and TRBJ1-1; D is perhaps TRBD1 (6 bases). Trimming removed 0 bases from V and 3 bases from J, with 14 bases in between. CDR1 is LNHDA and CDR2 is SQIVND in the germline V gene (reference sequence). The CDR3 covers 16 residues. The CDR3 is CASSIEGALRHTEAFF. CDR3 sequence (DNA): TGTGCCAGTAGTATAGAGGGGGCGCTCAGGCACACTGAAGCTTTCTTT.

The chain is built from TRBV2 and TRBJ2-7, with TRBD2 matching 12 bases. The ends lost 6 bases at V and 12 bases at J; junction bases unmatched: 21. Germline V gene sequence: CDR1 SNHLY, CDR2 FYNNEI. This CDR3 is built from 17 residues. Written as DNA, the CDR3 is TGTGCCAGCAGCTATCTTCGGGGGGGACTAGCGGGCCTGAGCATGTACTTC. Encoded protein: CASSYLRGGLAGLSMYF.

V and J are TRBV19 and TRBJ1-5, with D possibly matching TRBD1 (6 bases). CDR3 length: 16 residues. CDR1 is LNHDA, CDR2 SQIVND, per germline (reference sequence). V was clipped by 7 bases and J by 2 bases, with 18 bases between them. As DNA, the CDR3 is TGTGCCAGTACCAACCGGGACAAAGTGGGCAATCAGCCCCAGCATTTT. Its protein is CASTNRDKVGNQPQHF.

This clone was recorded only once. J is TRBJ2-3 and V is TRBV27; a possible D gene is TRBD2 (6 bases). This CDR3 contains 18 residues. V was trimmed by 2 bases and J by 2 bases, leaving 20 bases between them. Germline CDR1 and CDR2: MNHEY and SMNVEV (reference sequence). DNA for the CDR3: TGTGCCAGCAGTTTAATGACACTGATTAGCGGCGTCACAGATACGCAGTATTTT. Translating gives CASSLMTLISGVTDTQYF.

This chain links TRBV7-2 with TRBJ2-1, with a weak D call TRBD1 (6 bases). CDR3 length: 15 residues. Germline V gives CDR1 SGHTA, CDR2 FQGNSA. V lost 4 bases, J lost 3 bases, and 13 bases lay in between. The CDR3 reads CASSSTPDSYNEQFF. The DNA for the CDR3 is TGTGCCAGCAGCTCTACCCCGGACAGCTACAATGAGCAGTTCTTC.

This chain uses TRBV7-8 with TRBJ1-2, with TRBD1 identical over 9 bases. CDR3 length: 15 residues. The germline V gene has CDR1 SGHVS and CDR2 FQNEAQ. The V and J ends lost 5 bases and 9 bases, in that order; junction bases with no gene match: 13. CDR3 bases: TGTGCCAGCAGCCAGCGGTGGGGACAGGGAAGTCGCTACACCTTC. It yields the protein CASSQRWGQGSRYTF.

CDR3 sequence reads: CASSLVLGELFF. The DNA of the CDR3 is TGTGCCAGCAGCTTAGTTCTTGGGGAGCTGTTTTTT. The gene calls are TRBV7-2 and TRBJ1-4, with D hard to call. The end of the DNA aligns better with TRBJ2-2, so the J call may be wrong. From germline, CDR1 is SGHTA and CDR2 FQGNSA. The CDR3 length is 12 residues.

The J gene is TRBJ2-5, the V gene TRBV7-2; 7 nucleotides align to TRBD2. V was clipped by 2 bases and J by 11 bases; unmatched bases: 14. This CDR3 comprises 15 residues. Germline CDR1 reads SGHTA; CDR2 reads FQGNSA. This CDR3 reads CASSLNGQRGPVQYF. CDR3 nucleotides: TGTGCCAGCAGCTTAAACGGGCAGCGGGGACCTGTACAGTACTTC.

The chain couples TRBV13 to TRBJ2-3; the match to TRBD2 covers 11 bases. Germline V gene sequence: CDR1 PRHDT, CDR2 FYEKMQ (reference sequence). The CDR3 is made up of 16 amino acids. Trimming removed 5 bases from V and 2 bases from J; junction bases left unmatched: 6. DNA for the CDR3: TGTGCCAGCAGCCTCAGGACTAGCGGGCCCACAGATACGCAGTATTTT. It translates to CASSLRTSGPTDTQYF.

This CDR3 reads CASSLGQGRLQETQYF. The CDR3 region has the DNA TGTGCCAGCAGCTTGGGACAGGGGCGGTTACAAGAGACCCAGTACTTC. The genes are TRBV5-4 and TRBJ2-5; 8 bases are shared with TRBD1. CDR1 is SGHNT, CDR2 YYREEE, per germline (reference sequence). This CDR3 comprises 16 residues. After removal of 0 bases from V and 2 bases from J, the junction contained 6 bases not matched to a gene.